The clone carrying this TCR beta chain was picked up many times. Stable disease denoted Graves' hyperthyroidism without ophthalmopathy progression within 18 months. The data stem from a study of T cells in Graves' hyperthyroidism and ophthalmopathy. Study-level background: Peripheral blood was drawn at first diagnosis, prior to all treatment.

This CDR3 has 13 amino acids. Germline V gives CDR1 MDHEN, CDR2 SYDVKM. V trimming: 3 bases; J trimming: 9 bases; junction bases outside the gene matches: 3. There were TCR beta CDR3 regions amplified from RNA transcripts. TCR CDR3 underwent first-round RT-PCR with the HTBI primer set. TCRdb recomputed calls from the multiplex PCR reads with MiXCR, one row per CDR3 protein. The profile shows hundreds of thousands of distinct CDR3 sequences, less than 15% of them singletons. This TCR was recovered from a woman between 18 and 29 years old with Graves' hyperthyroidism. The chain joins TRBV28 to TRBJ2-1, with 9 positions matching TRBD2. Sequences were obtained from blood. For the CDR3, the DNA is TGTGCCAGCAGTTTGGGACTAGCCAGTGAGCAGTTCTTC. This sequence encodes CASSLGLASEQFF.